The 11 T cell receptor beta chains listed next were all sequenced from one sample in a study of OX40 agonist ivuxolimab in advanced cancers. This table comes from immunoSEQ multiplex PCR, and its TCRdb copy is limited to in-frame clones, with some not included. The sample consists of roughly 63,000 clones, approximately 86% of them appearing once. The sequencing here drew on CD4+ or CD8+ T cells sorted from blood, taken in a trial of the OX40 agonist ivuxolimab. The receptors were sampled from an adult with an advanced solid tumor such as melanoma, head and neck, liver or kidney cancer.

Written as DNA, the CDR3 is TGCGCCAGCAGCTCTCAGCCTGGGGGAAACTACGAGCAGTACTTC. As protein: CASSSQPGGNYEQYF. The chain uses TRBV5-1 and TRBJ2-7, with D perhaps assigned TRBD1 or TRBD2 (5 bases each). This CDR3 region has 15 residues. The ends were cut back, 3 bases at V and 3 bases at J, with 16 bases in the middle. CDR1 SGHRS and CDR2 YFSETQ come from the germline V gene.

The chain has TRBV2 and TRBJ2-5, with 10 bases identical to TRBD2. V lost 6 bases and J lost 3; bases outside the gene matches: 7. The CDR3 runs 15 residues. Germline lookup yields CDR1 SNHLY and CDR2 FYNNEI. The CDR3 protein is CASRPSGGYEETQYF. As DNA, the CDR3 is TGTGCCAGCAGGCCTAGCGGGGGTTATGAAGAGACCCAGTACTTC. The variable domain in full, completed from reference TRBV2 and TRBJ2-5, reads EPEVTQTPSHQVTQMGQEVILRCVPISNHLYFYWYRQILGQKVEFLVSFYNNEISEKSEIFDDQFSVERPDGSNFTLKIRSTKLEDSAMYFCASRPSGGYEETQYFGPGTRLLVL.

The gene calls are TRBV4-1 and TRBJ2-5, with TRBD2 matching over 13 bases. V shed 0 bases and J 0 bases; nucleotides not matched to a gene: 1. This CDR3 has 17 residues. Germline V lookup: CDR1 MGHRA, CDR2 YSYEKL. DNA for the CDR3: TGCGCCAGCAGCCAAGAGGGACTAGCGGGGTACCAAGAGACCCAGTACTTC. Its translation: CASSQEGLAGYQETQYF.

This chain joins TRBV6-1 and TRBJ2-4; D is unresolved. The CDR3 totals 12 residues. CDR1 and CDR2 (germline): MNHNS, SASEGT. V shed 5 bases and J shed 4 bases, with 6 bases lying between them. CDR3 DNA sequence: TGTGCCAGCAGTACTGGAAAAAACATTCAGTACTTC. Residues: CASSTGKNIQYF.

The J gene is TRBJ2-1, the V gene TRBV5-1, with TRBD2 matching 7 bases. The V gene end was trimmed by 0 bases and the J gene end by 0 bases; junction bases not matched to a gene: 3. CDR3 length: 16 amino acids. The V gene's germline CDR1 is SGHRS and CDR2 YFSETQ. The CDR3 loop is CASSLVPGGSYNEQFF. CDR3 nucleotide sequence: TGCGCCAGCAGCTTGGTACCGGGGGGCTCCTACAATGAGCAGTTCTTC.

The chain joins TRBV4-1 to TRBJ2-7, with 10 bases identical to TRBD1. CDR3 length: 18 amino acids. The germline V gene encodes CDR1 MGHRA and CDR2 YSYEKL. V trimming: 2 bases; J trimming: 2 bases; junction bases outside the gene matches: 12. CDR3 sequence: CASSQRRDRGNLPYEQYF. CDR3 in DNA: TGCGCCAGCAGCCAAAGGAGGGACAGGGGAAATCTTCCCTACGAGCAGTACTTC.

The chain recombines TRBV5-6 with TRBJ1-2; D not resolved. This CDR3 contains 14 residues. The germline V gene encodes CDR1 SGHDT and CDR2 YYEEEE. Trimming removed 0 bases from V and 9 bases from J, with 15 bases in between. The CDR3 region has the DNA TGTGCCAGCAGCTTGGGGAGGTATGTCGGGAGCTACACCTTC. Its translation: CASSLGRYVGSYTF.

The rearrangement joins TRBV10-3 to TRBJ1-1; D remains unclear. V lost 4 bases and J lost 0, with 12 bases in between. The CDR3 length is 15 residues. Per the germline V gene, CDR1 is ENHRY and CDR2 is SYGVKD. The CDR3 here is CAISGGPPMNTEAFF. CDR3 DNA sequence: TGTGCCATCAGTGGAGGCCCACCCATGAACACTGAAGCTTTCTTT.

This chain joins TRBV19 and TRBJ2-2; 7 positions agree with TRBD2. The V segment lost 6 bases and the J segment 0 bases; nucleotides outside the gene matches: 7. The CDR3 length is 16 residues. Germline CDR1 LNHDA, CDR2 SQIVND (reference sequence). CDR3 bases: TGTGCCAGTAGGTGGAAGGGAGGGCCGAACACCGGGGAGCTGTTTTTT. Translating gives CASRWKGGPNTGELFF.

Only one count was recorded for this clone. The rearrangement links TRBV7-9 to TRBJ1-2; 8 nucleotides match TRBD1. Trimming removed 4 bases from V and 2 bases from J; junction bases left unmatched: 3. The CDR3 spans 14 residues. Per germline, CDR1 SEHNR and CDR2 FQNEAQ (reference sequence). The DNA of the CDR3 is TGTGCCAGCAGCTCGACAGGGGTCAACTATGGCTACACCTTC. Amino acid sequence: CASSSTGVNYGYTF.

V and J are TRBV19 and TRBJ1-4; TRBD1 is a possible D gene (5 bases). CDR1 is LNHDA and CDR2 is SQIVND in the germline V gene (reference sequence). The CDR3 sequence is 16 residues long. V shed 3 bases and J shed 0 bases, with 11 bases lying between them. Written as DNA, the CDR3 is TGTGCCAGTAGTATTCACAGGAGTGCAACTAATGAAAAACTGTTTTTT. Translated: CASSIHRSATNEKLFF.